These 21 T cell receptor beta chains came from one sample sequenced in a study of T cells in localized non-small cell lung cancer. Libraries were prepared by immunoSEQ multiplex PCR; TCRdb keeps only in-frame clonotypes and omits some of them. This sample has fewer than 50,000 clones, with roughly 80% found just once. Source: PBMCs, taken before any cancer treatment. These receptors were collected from a man aged 35-75 years with stage II lung adenocarcinoma.

This clone is termed medium-sized. This rearrangement joins TRBV19 to TRBJ1-5; D might be TRBD1 (5 bases). Germline lookup yields CDR1 LNHDA and CDR2 SQIVND (reference sequence). The length of the CDR3 is 13 residues. V dropped 5 bases and J dropped 7 bases, with 12 bases sitting between them. DNA of the CDR3: TGTGCCAGTAGTGCCGGGGGTAACCAGCCCCAGCATTTT. Amino acid sequence: CASSAGGNQPQHF.

The V gene is TRBV18, the J gene TRBJ2-7, with 7 bases that match TRBD2. This CDR3 has 15 residues. Losses at the gene ends were 5 bases for V and 3 bases for J; bases not matched to a gene: 10. CDR1 is KGHSH, CDR2 LQKENI, per germline. CDR3 in amino acids: CASSGSAGTYYEQYF. For the CDR3, the DNA is TGTGCCAGCTCAGGCTCAGCGGGAACTTACTACGAGCAGTACTTC.

The CDR3 region has the DNA TGTGCCAGCAGCCGGGACCTTTATGGCTACACCTTC. Protein: CASSRDLYGYTF. J is TRBJ1-2 and V is TRBV5-4; D is perhaps TRBD1 (5 bases). The V and J ends lost 4 bases and 5 bases respectively, with 9 bases between them. Per the germline V gene, CDR1 is SGHNT and CDR2 is YYREEE (reference sequence). This CDR3 is built from 12 residues.

The chain links TRBV6-1 to TRBJ2-5, with 8 bases aligning to TRBD1. The CDR3 totals 12 residues. V was pared by 7 bases and J by 8 bases, with 6 bases of the junction left unmatched. Germline V CDR1 and CDR2: MNHNS, SASEGT. This CDR3 is CASNQGAGTQYF. The CDR3 nucleotides are TGTGCCAGCAACCAGGGGGCAGGAACCCAGTACTTC.

The chain has TRBV15 and TRBJ2-2; TRBD1 agrees at 7 bases. CDR3 length: 14 amino acids. Germline assignment: CDR1 LNHNV and CDR2 YYDKDF (reference sequence). V was pared by 6 bases and J by 3 bases, with 4 bases of the junction left unmatched. CDR3 sequence: CATSTGVDTGELFF. In DNA form, the CDR3 reads TGTGCCACCAGTACAGGGGTTGACACCGGGGAGCTGTTTTTT.

The sample holds a few counts of this clone. The rearrangement links TRBV6-6 to TRBJ2-7; the D is unclear. Germline V gene lookup returns CDR1 MNHNY and CDR2 SVGAGI (reference sequence). V was clipped by 0 bases and J by 2 bases, with 8 bases between them. The CDR3 sequence is 14 residues long. The CDR3 loop is CASSYSAVTYEQYF. In DNA, the CDR3 is TGTGCCAGCAGTTACTCGGCAGTTACCTACGAGCAGTACTTC.

DNA of the CDR3: TGTGCCATCAGTGAGTTAGCGGGGGGGCCGAAAGATACGCAGTATTTT. This sequence encodes CAISELAGGPKDTQYF. The V call is TRBV10-3, the J call TRBJ2-3, with 11 bases aligning to TRBD2. Germline CDR1 ENHRY, CDR2 SYGVKD. V gave up 1 base and J gave up 5 bases; unmatched junction bases: 5. This CDR3 is 16 amino acids long.

J is TRBJ2-2 and V is TRBV2; D unresolved. The CDR3 spans 13 residues. The germline gives CDR1 SNHLY, CDR2 FYNNEI. With 3 bases removed from V and 3 bases from J, the gap between germline ends came to 5 bases. The CDR3 region has the DNA TGTGCCAGCAGTGAGAGCTACACCGGGGAGCTGTTTTTT. Encoded protein: CASSESYTGELFF.

Worth noting for this clone: Other DNA sequences in this specimen translate into the identical CDR3. This chain connects TRBV5-1 to TRBJ2-5; TRBD2 agrees at 8 bases. J gave up 3 bases and V 0 bases, and 4 bases lay outside the gene matches. CDR1 SGHRS and CDR2 YFSETQ come from the germline V gene. The CDR3 is 15 residues long. The CDR3 spells CASSLGGTREETQYF. The CDR3 DNA follows: TGCGCCAGCAGCTTGGGGGGGACTAGGGAAGAGACCCAGTACTTC.

The CDR3 loop is CASSFSGHPSYEQYF. CDR3 bases: TGTGCCAGCAGTTTTTCGGGACACCCCTCCTACGAGCAGTACTTC. This sequence joins TRBV6-5 and TRBJ2-7; D might be TRBD1 (6 bases). The CDR3 is 15 residues long. The V gene lost 4 bases and the J gene lost 0 bases, with 13 bases spanning the gap. The V gene's germline CDR1 is MNHEY and CDR2 SVGAGI.

This clone was found a few times. The J gene is TRBJ1-1, the V gene TRBV7-2, with D maybe TRBD1 (6 bases). The V gene lost 6 bases and the J gene lost 4 bases, with 9 bases spanning the gap. Per the germline V gene, CDR1 is SGHTA and CDR2 is FQGNSA. The CDR3 runs to 12 residues. CDR3 nucleotides: TGTGCCAGCAGGAAAGGGGGCACTGAAGCTTTCTTT. Translated, it gives CASRKGGTEAFF. The complete variable domain, with remaining parts taken from reference TRBV7-2 and TRBJ1-1, reads GAGVSQSPSNKVTEKGKDVELRCDPISGHTALYWYRQSLGQGLEFLIYFQGNSAPDKSGLPSDRFSAERTGGSVSTLTIQRTQQEDSAVYLCASRKGGTEAFFGQGTRLTVV.

The CDR3 loop reads CASSYGTGELFF. Here the CDR3 DNA reads TGTGCCAGCAGTTACGGCACCGGGGAGCTGTTTTTT. The rearrangement joins TRBV6-5 to TRBJ2-2; D is unclear. Looked up from germline, CDR1 is MNHEY and CDR2 is SVGAGI. V shed 2 bases and J shed 4 bases, with 2 bases lying between them. The CDR3 totals 12 residues.

The genes are TRBV19 and TRBJ2-1; D may be TRBD1 (6 bases). Germline V lookup: CDR1 LNHDA, CDR2 SQIVND (reference sequence). CDR3 length: 16 amino acids. V shed 3 bases and J shed 3 bases, with 15 bases lying between them. CDR3 protein: CASSMPGQPSYNEQFF. DNA of the CDR3: TGTGCCAGTAGTATGCCCGGACAGCCGAGCTACAATGAGCAGTTCTTC. The full variable domain, completed using reference TRBV19 and TRBJ2-1, is DGGITQSPKYLFRKEGQNVTLSCEQNLNHDAMYWYRQDPGQGLRLIYYSQIVNDFQKGDIAEGYSVSREKKESFPLTVTSAQKNPTAFYLCASSMPGQPSYNEQFFGPGTRLTVL.

This chain connects TRBV5-4 to TRBJ2-3; TRBD1 is a possible D gene (7 bases). The V end was cut by 3 bases, the J end by 14 bases, with 16 bases between. The CDR3 has 12 residues. Germline loops: CDR1 SGHNT, CDR2 YYREEE (reference sequence). DNA of the CDR3: TGTGCCAGCAGCTCTTTGACAGGGAGGACGTATTTT. Amino acids: CASSSLTGRTYF.

V and J are TRBV4-1 and TRBJ1-5, with D tentatively TRBD1 (6 bases). The germline V gene has CDR1 MGHRA and CDR2 YSYEKL. V lost 0 bases to trimming and J lost 2 bases, with 11 bases between them. CDR3 length: 16 residues. The CDR3 nucleotides read TGCGCCAGCAGCCAAGAAAAGGGGGTTGGCAATCAGCCCCAGCATTTT. Protein: CASSQEKGVGNQPQHF.

V and J are TRBV7-6 and TRBJ2-1; no reliable D call. The germline CDR1 and CDR2 sequences are SGHVS and FNYEAQ. The CDR3 is made up of 13 amino acids. Trimming cost V 1 base and J 9 bases, with 10 bases left between them. The CDR3 coding sequence is TGTGCCAGCAGCTTAGACTTACGGCGTGAGCAGTTCTTC. Encoded protein: CASSLDLRREQFF.

The chain joins TRBV27 to TRBJ2-5; 15 bases match TRBD2. Germline CDR1 and CDR2: MNHEY and SMNVEV (reference sequence). With V trimmed by 5 bases and J by 5 bases, 9 bases remained unmatched. The CDR3 runs to 17 residues. The CDR3 reads CASSPRIGTSGRETQYF. The CDR3 DNA is TGTGCCAGCAGTCCCAGGATCGGGACTAGCGGGAGGGAGACCCAGTACTTC.

V is TRBV6-1 and J is TRBJ1-4; unclear D gene. The CDR3 is 14 residues long. The V gene lost 6 bases and the J gene lost 7 bases, with 15 bases spanning the gap. CDR1 is MNHNS and CDR2 is SASEGT in the germline V gene. CDR3: CASSVTRWSEKLFF. The CDR3 DNA reads TGTGCCAGCAGCGTGACACGGTGGAGTGAAAAACTGTTTTTT.

This clone was seen only once. The gene calls are TRBV19 and TRBJ2-7; D perhaps matches TRBD1 (6 bases). V was clipped by 5 bases and J by 1 base, with 9 bases between them. The germline V gene has CDR1 LNHDA and CDR2 SQIVND (reference sequence). The CDR3 is made up of 13 amino acids. CDR3 coding DNA: TGTGCCAGTAGTTTAACAGGGTCCTACGAGCAGTACTTC. Its protein product is CASSLTGSYEQYF.

This clone turned up a few times. The chain couples TRBV10-3 to TRBJ2-3; unclear D gene. Trimming removed 6 bases from V and 6 bases from J, with 19 bases in between. The V gene's germline CDR1 is ENHRY and CDR2 SYGVKD. CDR3 size: 15 residues. The CDR3: CAIRPTLQGRDTQYF. In DNA, the CDR3 is TGTGCCATCAGACCGACACTCCAAGGCAGGGATACGCAGTATTTT.

The chain uses TRBV6-6 and TRBJ2-1, with D hard to call. Trimming removed 3 bases from V and 9 bases from J, with 9 bases in between. Germline CDR1 is MNHNY and CDR2 is SVGAGI (reference sequence). CDR3 length: 12 residues. This chain's CDR3 is CASSYSTGEQFF. The CDR3 nucleotides are TGTGCCAGCAGTTATTCTACGGGTGAGCAGTTCTTC.